The source of this T cell receptor (beta chain) is a study of blood T cells in healthy people across ages. Then a second PCR, running roughly 7 to 11 cycles, was carried out with a sample-barcoded 5' primer and a J-beta primer mix. TCRdb reprocessed the 5' RACE reads via MiXCR and lists one record per CDR3 protein. The table lists roughly 800,000 distinct CDR3 sequences, just under 25% of them singletons. They isolated at least 6 million PBMCs from each sample. This clonotype appeared a few times. This sample also appeared in a second study, on T cells of mothers and their children. That source adds: Within related and unrelated pairs, thymic selection shapes TCR recombination output in a similar way. Overlap in related mother-child pairs always slightly exceeded unrelated pairs, never significantly.

The sample consisted of blood. The receptor was isolated from a boy aged 10-17 years in good health.

The CDR3 coding sequence is TGCAGTGCTTTCGGCCTAAATGAAAAACTGTTTTTT. Translating gives CSAFGLNEKLFF. V usage is TRBV20-1 and J usage is TRBJ1-4; D unclear. V was shortened by 5 bases and J by 5 bases, with 9 bases between the two germline ends. The CDR3 totals 12 residues. The germline CDR1 and CDR2 sequences are DFQATT and SNEGSKA (reference sequence).